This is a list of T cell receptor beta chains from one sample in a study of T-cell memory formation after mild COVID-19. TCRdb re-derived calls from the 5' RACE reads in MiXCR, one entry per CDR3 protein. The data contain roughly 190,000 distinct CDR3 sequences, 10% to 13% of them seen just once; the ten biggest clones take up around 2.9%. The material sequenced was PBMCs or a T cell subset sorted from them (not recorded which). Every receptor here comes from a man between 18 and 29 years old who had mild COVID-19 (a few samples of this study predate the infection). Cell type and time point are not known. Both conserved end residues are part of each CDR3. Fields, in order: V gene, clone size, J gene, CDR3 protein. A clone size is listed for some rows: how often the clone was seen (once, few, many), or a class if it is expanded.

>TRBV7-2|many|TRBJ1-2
CASSLARTGRSGGYTF
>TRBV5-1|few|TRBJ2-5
CASSLEARTQETQYF
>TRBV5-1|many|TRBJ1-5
CASSPGGITQPQHF
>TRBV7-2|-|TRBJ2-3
CASSPFADTQYF
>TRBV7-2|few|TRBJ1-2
CASSLAASVGYGYTF
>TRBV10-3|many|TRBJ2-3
CAISVRPSGGGRADTQYF
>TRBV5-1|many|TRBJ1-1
CASREVVETEAFF
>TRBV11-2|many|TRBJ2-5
CASRRRQGGETQYF
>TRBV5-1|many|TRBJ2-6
CASSLVGSSGANVLTF
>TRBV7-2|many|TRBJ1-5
CASSLGSRGSGQPQHF
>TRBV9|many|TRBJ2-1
CASSPEGGSYNEQFF
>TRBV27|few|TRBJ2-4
CASSPLWRVQGASEDKNIQYF
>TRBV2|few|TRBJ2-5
CAMGPNQETQYF
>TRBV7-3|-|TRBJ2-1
CASSYSGGAYNEQFF
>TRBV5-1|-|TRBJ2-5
CASSLVAGMETQYF
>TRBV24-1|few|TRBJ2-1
CATSDYNEQFF
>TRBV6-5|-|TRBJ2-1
CASSYSRLVAGEQFF
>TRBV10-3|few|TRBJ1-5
CATEPGQGSSSNQPQHF
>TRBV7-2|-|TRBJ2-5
CASSSGARETQYF
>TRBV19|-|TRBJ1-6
CASSMLVGRNSPLHF
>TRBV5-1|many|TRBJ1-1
CASSLAAGSTEAFF
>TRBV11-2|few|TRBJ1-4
CASSPGRDLFF
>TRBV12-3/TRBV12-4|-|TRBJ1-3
CATNTRGGNTIYF
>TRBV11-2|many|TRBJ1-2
CASSLSSYYGYTF
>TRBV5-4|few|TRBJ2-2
CASSLQGVAGELFF
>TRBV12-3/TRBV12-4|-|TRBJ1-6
CASSLLGDLSPLHF
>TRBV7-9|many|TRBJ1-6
CASSKDRAPITSPLHF
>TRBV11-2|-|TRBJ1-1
CASVPRGASGEAFF
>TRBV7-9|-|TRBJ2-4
CASSLWGDRNIQYF
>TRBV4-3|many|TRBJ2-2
CASSQEPSGAGELFF
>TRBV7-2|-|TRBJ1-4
CASSFRRGDEKLFF
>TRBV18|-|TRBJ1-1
CASSPPNGGTNTEAFF
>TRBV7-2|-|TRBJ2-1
CASRFGGGNEQFF
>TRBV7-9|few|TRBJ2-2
CASSLEPAGPRELFF
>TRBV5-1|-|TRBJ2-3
CASSLSRLAGSDTQYF
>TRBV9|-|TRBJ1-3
CASGTRGTGNTIYF
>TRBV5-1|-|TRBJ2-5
CASSWTGEYQETQYF
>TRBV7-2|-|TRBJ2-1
CASSSWTSGYNEQFF
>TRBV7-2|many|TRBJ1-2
CASSAGWATDPHF
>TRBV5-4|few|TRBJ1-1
CASSLRAPWAFF
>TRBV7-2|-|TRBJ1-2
CASSDRQGPGGYTF
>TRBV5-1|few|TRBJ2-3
CASRWAYLADTQYF
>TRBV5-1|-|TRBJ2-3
CASSTGGAGDTQYF
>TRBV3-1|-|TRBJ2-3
CASSRLRTDTQYF
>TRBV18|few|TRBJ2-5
CASSPGFRETQYF
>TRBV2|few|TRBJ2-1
CATGQGSYNEQFF
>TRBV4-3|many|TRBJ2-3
CASSQDPGFRAQYF
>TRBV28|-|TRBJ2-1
CASSLYVNEQFF
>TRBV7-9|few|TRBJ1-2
CASSASGGSYGYTF
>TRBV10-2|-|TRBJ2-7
CASSSGSDYEQYF
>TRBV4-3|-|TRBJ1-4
CASSQDIRQGNEKLFF
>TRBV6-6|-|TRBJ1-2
CASSDYGTGNYGYTF
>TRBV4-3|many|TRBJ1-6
CASSQERRSSLHF